These 15 T cell receptor beta chains were all obtained from the same sample, sequenced in a study of T-cell memory formation after mild COVID-19. MiXCR, applied by TCRdb to the 5' RACE reads, yields one record per CDR3 protein. The data show approximately 210,000 distinct CDR3 sequences, with around 18% seen just once and 2.4% held by the top ten. The sequenced sample was PBMCs or a T cell subset sorted from them (not recorded which). The receptors originated from an adult woman who had mild COVID-19 (a few samples of this study predate the infection). Cell type and time point are not known.

There are many counts of this clonotype. The rearrangement uses TRBV6-5 and TRBJ1-2; the match to TRBD1 covers 11 bases. The CDR3 has 16 residues. In germline, CDR1 is MNHEY, CDR2 SVGAGI. The V and J ends lost 7 bases and 3 bases, in that order; junction bases with no gene match: 10. The CDR3, as DNA: TGTGCCAGCACCTTGGCCCGGGGACAGGGGGACTATGGCTACACCTTC. It codes for CASTLARGQGDYGYTF.

This clonotype occurred a few times. This chain uses TRBV5-1 with TRBJ2-1, with D possibly TRBD1 on 6 matching bases. Trimming removed 4 bases from V and 7 bases from J, with 12 bases in between. In germline, CDR1 is SGHRS, CDR2 YFSETQ. The CDR3 runs to 13 residues. The CDR3 protein is CASSSRQVNEQFF. The CDR3 region has the DNA TGCGCCAGCAGCAGCAGACAGGTGAATGAGCAGTTCTTC.

The V call is TRBV3-1, the J call TRBJ2-2; no clear D gene. V was cut by 6 bases and J by 4 bases, with 15 bases left in between. Germline CDR1 LGHDT, CDR2 YNNKEL (reference sequence). The CDR3 extends over 15 amino acids. CDR3 nucleotide sequence: TGTGCCAGCAGACGAATGGGGTCTAGCACCGGGGAGCTGTTTTTT. It translates to CASRRMGSSTGELFF.

A word on this clonotype: This is likely a read error, given that the CDR3 carries no conserved phenylalanine or tryptophan at its end. The DNA is left out, because the CDR3 cannot be placed on it with certainty; the CDR3 is given as TCRdb lists it. The chain couples TRBV6-2 or TRBV6-3 to TRBJ1-2. Germline loops: CDR1 MNHEY, CDR2 SVGEGT. The CDR3 region is 13 residues in length, termini included. CDR3 in amino acids: CASSFDSPNDLLI.

The chain recombines TRBV18 with TRBJ1-5, with 7 bases lining up with TRBD1. This CDR3 comprises 16 residues. Trimming cost V 2 bases and J 3 bases; bases outside gene matches: 7. Germline V gives CDR1 KGHSH, CDR2 LQKENI. CDR3 in DNA: TGTGCCAGCTCACCAGAGAAGACAGGGATCAATCAGCCCCAGCATTTT. The encoded protein is CASSPEKTGINQPQHF.

This clonotype was seen a few times. J is TRBJ2-5 and V is TRBV20-1; no firm D call. The CDR3 totals 14 residues. Trimming removed 0 bases from V and 2 bases from J, with 10 bases in between. In germline, CDR1 is DFQATT, CDR2 SNEGSKA (reference sequence). The chain's CDR3 is CSARELLEQETQYF. As DNA, the CDR3 is TGCAGTGCTAGAGAGTTACTGGAACAAGAGACCCAGTACTTC.

For this clonotype: A clone one base away is much larger, so this may be a read error. V usage is TRBV10-3 and J usage is TRBJ1-4; D perhaps matches TRBD1 (6 bases). This CDR3 contains 15 residues. CDR1 is ENHRY, CDR2 SYGVKD, per germline. CDR3 bases: TGTGCCATCAGTGAGGAAGGGGGATCTAATGGAAAACTGTTTTTT. Translating gives CAISEEGGSNGKLFF.

The sample holds a few counts of this clonotype. The chain uses TRBV12-3 or TRBV12-4 and TRBJ1-6; D unresolved. V was clipped by 4 bases and J by 12 bases, with 10 bases between them. The CDR3 extends over 12 amino acids. For the CDR3, the DNA is TGTGCCAGCAGTTCGGGCCGGCAACCCCTCCACTTT. It codes for CASSSGRQPLHF.

The chain combines TRBV29-1 with TRBJ2-1; D might be TRBD1 or TRBD2, each matching 5 bases. The CDR3 runs to 13 residues. Germline CDR1 reads SQVTM; CDR2 reads ANQGSEA. V lost 3 bases and J 2 bases, leaving 8 bases between the germline ends. CDR3 sequence reads: CSVDGGPYNEQFF. For the CDR3, the DNA is TGCAGCGTTGATGGGGGACCCTACAATGAGCAGTTCTTC.

This clonotype was counted between two and nine times. This likely comes from a read error, as the CDR3 has no conserved phenylalanine or tryptophan at its end. The DNA is omitted, as the CDR3 cannot be located on it reliably, and the CDR3 follows TCRdb's listing. V gene TRBV27 combines with J gene TRBJ2-4. The germline V gene encodes CDR1 MNHEY and CDR2 SMNVEV (reference sequence). With termini counted, the CDR3 has 8 amino acids. This chain's CDR3 is CASSLQAI.

This clonotype was observed a handful of times. The chain combines TRBV6-6 with TRBJ2-5; 7 positions match TRBD1. The trim removed 6 bases at V and 5 bases at J, leaving 12 bases unmatched. Germline assignment: CDR1 MNHNY and CDR2 SVGAGI (reference sequence). CDR3 size: 15 residues. The CDR3 spells CASRNTGDTFETQYF. DNA for the CDR3: TGTGCCAGCAGAAACACAGGGGATACGTTCGAGACCCAGTACTTC.

This clonotype came up many times. This sequence joins TRBV29-1 and TRBJ1-5; TRBD1 matches 7 bases. V lost 6 bases and J lost 2; bases outside the gene matches: 10. This CDR3 has 15 residues. Germline CDR1 SQVTM, CDR2 ANQGSEA. The CDR3 protein is CSVSTGSTGNQPQHF. CDR3 DNA: TGCAGCGTGTCGACAGGGAGTACCGGCAATCAGCCCCAGCATTTT.

The rearrangement links TRBV20-1 to TRBJ2-7; the match to TRBD1 covers 9 bases. Germline CDR1 and CDR2: DFQATT and SNEGSKA (reference sequence). The CDR3 extends over 15 amino acids. After removal of 8 bases from V and 6 bases from J, the junction contained 17 bases not matched to a gene. The CDR3 bases are TGCAGTCCCAGCGTACAGGGGGCGGCTCTGGGCGAGCAGTACTTC. Amino acid sequence: CSPSVQGAALGEQYF.

This clonotype showed up just a few times. The genes are TRBV29-1 and TRBJ1-1, with no clear D. The CDR3 consists of 13 residues. V gave up 4 bases and J gave up 3 bases, with 12 bases separating them. In germline, CDR1 is SQVTM, CDR2 ANQGSEA. CDR3 coding DNA: TGCAGCGTTGGAAAGAGAGTAGACACTGAAGCTTTCTTT. Its protein product is CSVGKRVDTEAFF.

This clonotype was found a few times. The chain recombines TRBV4-1 with TRBJ1-1; tentative D call: TRBD1 (5 bases). Between the trimmed V and J ends, which lost 0 bases and 2 bases, there was a span of 10 bases. This CDR3 contains 15 residues. Germline lookup yields CDR1 MGHRA and CDR2 YSYEKL. The CDR3 is CASSQDGQGNTEAFF. The CDR3 nucleotides read TGCGCCAGCAGCCAAGATGGGCAGGGTAACACTGAAGCTTTCTTT.